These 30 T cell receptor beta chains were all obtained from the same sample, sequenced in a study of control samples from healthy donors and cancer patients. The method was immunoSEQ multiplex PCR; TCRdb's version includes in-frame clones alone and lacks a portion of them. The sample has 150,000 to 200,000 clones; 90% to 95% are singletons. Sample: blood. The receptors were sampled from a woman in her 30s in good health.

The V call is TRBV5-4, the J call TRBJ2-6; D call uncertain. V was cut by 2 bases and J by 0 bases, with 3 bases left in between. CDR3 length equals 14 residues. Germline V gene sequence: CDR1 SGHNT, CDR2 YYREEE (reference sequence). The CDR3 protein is CASSLDSGANVLTF. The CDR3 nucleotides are TGTGCCAGCAGCTTAGACTCTGGGGCCAACGTCCTGACTTTC.

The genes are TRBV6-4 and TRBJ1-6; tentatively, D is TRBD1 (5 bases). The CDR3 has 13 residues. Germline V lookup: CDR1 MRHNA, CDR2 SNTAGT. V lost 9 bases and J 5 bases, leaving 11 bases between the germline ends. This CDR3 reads CASSLGDNSPLHF. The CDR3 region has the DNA TGTGCCAGTAGTTTGGGGGATAATTCACCCCTCCACTTT.

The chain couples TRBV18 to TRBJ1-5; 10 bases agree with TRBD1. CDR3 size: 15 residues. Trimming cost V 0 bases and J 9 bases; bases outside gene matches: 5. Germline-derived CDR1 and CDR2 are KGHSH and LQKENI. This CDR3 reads CASSPPRQGARPQHF. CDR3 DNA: TGTGCCAGCTCACCACCTCGACAGGGGGCTAGGCCCCAGCATTTT.

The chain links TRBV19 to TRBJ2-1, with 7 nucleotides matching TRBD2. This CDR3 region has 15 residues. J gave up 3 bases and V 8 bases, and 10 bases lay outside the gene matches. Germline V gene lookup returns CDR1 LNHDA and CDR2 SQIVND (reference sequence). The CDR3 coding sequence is TGTGCCAGTCCCTCCGGACGGGGGGACTACAATGAGCAGTTCTTC. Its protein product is CASPSGRGDYNEQFF.

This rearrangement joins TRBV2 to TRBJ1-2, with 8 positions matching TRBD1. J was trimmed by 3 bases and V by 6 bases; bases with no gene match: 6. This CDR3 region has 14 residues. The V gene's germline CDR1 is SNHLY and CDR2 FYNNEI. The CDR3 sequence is CASRPTGGDYGYTF. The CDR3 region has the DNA TGTGCCAGCAGACCCACAGGGGGAGACTATGGCTACACCTTC. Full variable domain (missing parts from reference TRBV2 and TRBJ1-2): EPEVTQTPSHQVTQMGQEVILRCVPISNHLYFYWYRQILGQKVEFLVSFYNNEISEKSEIFDDQFSVERPDGSNFTLKIRSTKLEDSAMYFCASRPTGGDYGYTFGSGTRLTVV.

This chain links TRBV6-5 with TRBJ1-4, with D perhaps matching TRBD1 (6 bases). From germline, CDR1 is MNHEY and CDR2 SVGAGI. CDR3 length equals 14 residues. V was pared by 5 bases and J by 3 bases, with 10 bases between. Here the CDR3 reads CASSPGAANEKLFF. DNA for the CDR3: TGTGCCAGCAGTCCGGGGGCTGCTAATGAAAAACTGTTTTTT.

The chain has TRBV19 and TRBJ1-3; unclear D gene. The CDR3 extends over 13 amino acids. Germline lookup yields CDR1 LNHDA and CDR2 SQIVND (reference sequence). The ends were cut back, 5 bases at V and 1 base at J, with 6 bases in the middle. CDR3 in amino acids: CASSQKSGNTIYF. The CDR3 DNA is TGTGCCAGTAGTCAGAAGTCTGGAAACACCATATATTTT.

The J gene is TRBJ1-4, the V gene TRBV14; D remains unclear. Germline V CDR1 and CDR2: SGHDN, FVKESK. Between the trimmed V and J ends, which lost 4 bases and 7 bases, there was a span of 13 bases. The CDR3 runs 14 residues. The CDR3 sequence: CASSLTGLGEKLFF. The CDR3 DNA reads TGTGCCAGCAGCCTTACTGGACTTGGTGAAAAACTGTTTTTT.

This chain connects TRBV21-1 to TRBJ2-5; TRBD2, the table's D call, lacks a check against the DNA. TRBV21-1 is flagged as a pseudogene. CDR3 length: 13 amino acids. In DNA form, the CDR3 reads TGTGCCAGCAGCAGTGGAGGGGAAGAGACCCAGTACTTC. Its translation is CASSSGGEETQYF.

The CDR3 sequence: CASSQQGASSYEQYF. The CDR3 region has the DNA TGTGCCAGCAGCCAACAGGGGGCGAGCTCCTACGAGCAGTACTTC. This chain joins TRBV7-9 and TRBJ2-7; 9 nucleotides align to TRBD1. V gave up 5 bases and J gave up 0 bases; unmatched junction bases: 5. CDR3 size: 15 residues. Germline CDR1 reads SEHNR; CDR2 reads FQNEAQ (reference sequence).

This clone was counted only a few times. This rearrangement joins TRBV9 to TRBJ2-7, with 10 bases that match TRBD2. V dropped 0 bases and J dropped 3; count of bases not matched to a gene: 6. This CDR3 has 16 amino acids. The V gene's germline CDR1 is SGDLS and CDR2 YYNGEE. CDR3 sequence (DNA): TGTGCCAGCAGCGTAGGGCCTAGCGGGAGTAACTACGAGCAGTACTTC. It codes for CASSVGPSGSNYEQYF.

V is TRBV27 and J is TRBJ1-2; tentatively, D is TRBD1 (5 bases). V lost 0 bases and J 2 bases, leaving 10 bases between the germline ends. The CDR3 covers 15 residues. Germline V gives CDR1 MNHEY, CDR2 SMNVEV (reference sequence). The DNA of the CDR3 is TGTGCCAGCAGTTTATCCGCGGGACGGAACTATGGCTACACCTTC. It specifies CASSLSAGRNYGYTF.

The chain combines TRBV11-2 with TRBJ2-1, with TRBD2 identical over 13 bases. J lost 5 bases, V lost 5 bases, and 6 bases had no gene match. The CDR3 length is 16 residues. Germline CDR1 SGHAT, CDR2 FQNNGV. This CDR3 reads CASSARTSGSNNEQFF. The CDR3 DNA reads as TGTGCCAGCAGCGCGCGGACTAGCGGGAGTAACAATGAGCAGTTCTTC.

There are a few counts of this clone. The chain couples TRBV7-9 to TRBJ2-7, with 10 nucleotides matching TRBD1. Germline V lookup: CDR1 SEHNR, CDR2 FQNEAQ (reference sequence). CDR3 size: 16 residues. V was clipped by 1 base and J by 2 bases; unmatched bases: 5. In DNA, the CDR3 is TGTGCCAGCAGCTTAGTTCTGACAGGGGGCACCTACGAGCAGTACTTC. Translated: CASSLVLTGGTYEQYF.

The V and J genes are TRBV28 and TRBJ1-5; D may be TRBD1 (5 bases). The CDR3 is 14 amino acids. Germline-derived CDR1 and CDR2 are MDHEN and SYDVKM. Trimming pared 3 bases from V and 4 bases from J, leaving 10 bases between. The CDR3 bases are TGTGCCAGCAGTTTTATGGCAGGGAATCAGCCCCAGCATTTT. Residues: CASSFMAGNQPQHF.

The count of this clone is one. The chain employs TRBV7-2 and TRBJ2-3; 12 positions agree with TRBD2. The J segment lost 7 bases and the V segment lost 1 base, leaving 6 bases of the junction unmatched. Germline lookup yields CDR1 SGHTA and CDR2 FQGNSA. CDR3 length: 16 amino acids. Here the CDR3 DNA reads TGTGCCAGCAGCTTAGGCCAGACTAGCGGGAGTAATACGCAGTATTTT. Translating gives CASSLGQTSGSNTQYF.

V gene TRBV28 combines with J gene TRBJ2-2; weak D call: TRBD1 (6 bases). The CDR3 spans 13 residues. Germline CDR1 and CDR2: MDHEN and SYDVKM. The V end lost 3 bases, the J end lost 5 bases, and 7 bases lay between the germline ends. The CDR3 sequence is CASSFRGTGELFF. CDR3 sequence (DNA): TGTGCCAGCAGTTTCAGGGGAACCGGGGAGCTGTTTTTT.

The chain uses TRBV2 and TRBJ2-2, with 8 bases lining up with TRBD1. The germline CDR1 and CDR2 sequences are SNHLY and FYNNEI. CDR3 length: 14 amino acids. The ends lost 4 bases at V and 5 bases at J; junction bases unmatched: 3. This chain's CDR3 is CASSARQGTGELFF. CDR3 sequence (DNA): TGTGCCAGCAGTGCCCGACAGGGGACCGGGGAGCTGTTTTTT.

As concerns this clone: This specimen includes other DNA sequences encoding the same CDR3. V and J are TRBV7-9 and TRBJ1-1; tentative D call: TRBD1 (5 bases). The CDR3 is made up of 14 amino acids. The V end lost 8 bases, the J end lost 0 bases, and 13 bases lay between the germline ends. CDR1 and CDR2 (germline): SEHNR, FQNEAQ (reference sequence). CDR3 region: CASSLQAMNTEAFF. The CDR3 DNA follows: TGTGCCAGCTCCCTACAGGCCATGAACACTGAAGCTTTCTTT.

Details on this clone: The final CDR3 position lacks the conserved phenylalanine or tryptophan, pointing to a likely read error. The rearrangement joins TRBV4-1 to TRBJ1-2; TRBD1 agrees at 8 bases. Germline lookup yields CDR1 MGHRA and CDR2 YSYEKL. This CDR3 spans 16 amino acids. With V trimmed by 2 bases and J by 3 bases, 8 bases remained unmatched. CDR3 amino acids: CASSQPRTGRDYGYTL. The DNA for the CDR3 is TGCGCCAGCAGCCAACCCCGGACAGGGCGCGACTATGGCTACACCCTC.

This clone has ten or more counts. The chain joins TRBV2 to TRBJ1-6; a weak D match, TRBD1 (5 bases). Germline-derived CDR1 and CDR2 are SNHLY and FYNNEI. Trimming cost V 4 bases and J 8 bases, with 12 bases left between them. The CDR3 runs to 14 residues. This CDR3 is CASSAGDGYSPLHF. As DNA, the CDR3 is TGTGCCAGCAGTGCGGGGGACGGCTATTCACCCCTCCACTTT.

Here the CDR3 reads CASSLDRVANTEAFF. CDR3 DNA: TGTGCCAGCAGCTTAGATCGGGTGGCGAACACTGAAGCTTTCTTT. The J gene is TRBJ1-1, the V gene TRBV11-2; D gene ambiguous. V dropped 0 bases and J dropped 1 base, with 9 bases sitting between them. CDR1 SGHAT and CDR2 FQNNGV come from the germline V gene. This CDR3 region has 15 residues.

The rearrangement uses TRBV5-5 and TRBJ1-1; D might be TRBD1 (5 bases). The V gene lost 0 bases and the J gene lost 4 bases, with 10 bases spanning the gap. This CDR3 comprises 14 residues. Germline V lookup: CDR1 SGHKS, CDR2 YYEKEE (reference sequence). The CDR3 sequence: CASSLAGQGTEAFF. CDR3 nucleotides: TGTGCCAGCAGCTTGGCGGGGCAGGGCACTGAAGCTTTCTTT.

The CDR3 DNA sequence: TGTGCCAGCAGTTTGGTCTATAATTCACCCCTCCACTTT. This translates into CASSLVYNSPLHF. The chain employs TRBV28 and TRBJ1-6; the D is unclear. The CDR3 spans 13 residues. Trimming took off 3 bases at V and 3 bases at J, with 3 bases between the two ends. Germline V gives CDR1 MDHEN, CDR2 SYDVKM.

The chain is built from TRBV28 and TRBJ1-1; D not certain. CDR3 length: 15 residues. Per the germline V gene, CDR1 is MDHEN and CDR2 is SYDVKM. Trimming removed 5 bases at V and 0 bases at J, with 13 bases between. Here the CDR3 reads CASSRSSSMNTEAFF. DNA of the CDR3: TGTGCCAGCAGTCGAAGTTCATCCATGAACACTGAAGCTTTCTTT.

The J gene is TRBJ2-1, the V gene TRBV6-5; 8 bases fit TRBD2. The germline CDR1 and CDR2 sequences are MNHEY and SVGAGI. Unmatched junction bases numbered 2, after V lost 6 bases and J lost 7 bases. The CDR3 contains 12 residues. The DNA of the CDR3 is TGTGCCAGCAGCGGGGGGGTTAATGAGCAGTTCTTC. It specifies CASSGGVNEQFF.

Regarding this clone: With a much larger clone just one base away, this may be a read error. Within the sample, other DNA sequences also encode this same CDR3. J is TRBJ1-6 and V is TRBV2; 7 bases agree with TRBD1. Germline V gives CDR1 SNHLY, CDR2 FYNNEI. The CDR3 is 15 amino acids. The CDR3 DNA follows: TGTGCCAGCCGACAGGGTGGGTTCGATAATTCACCCCTTCACTTT. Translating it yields CASRQGGFDNSPLHF.

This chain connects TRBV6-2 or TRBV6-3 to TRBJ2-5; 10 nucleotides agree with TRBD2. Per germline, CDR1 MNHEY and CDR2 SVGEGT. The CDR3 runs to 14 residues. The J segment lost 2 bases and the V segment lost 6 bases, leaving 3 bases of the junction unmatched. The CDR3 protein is CASSWTSGQETQYF. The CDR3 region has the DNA TGTGCCAGCAGCTGGACTAGCGGACAAGAGACCCAGTACTTC.

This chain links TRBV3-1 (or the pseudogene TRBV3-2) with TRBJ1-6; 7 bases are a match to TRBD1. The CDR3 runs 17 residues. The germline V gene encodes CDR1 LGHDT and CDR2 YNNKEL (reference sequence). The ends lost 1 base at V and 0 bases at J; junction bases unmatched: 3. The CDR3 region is CASSQVAGGSYNSPLHF. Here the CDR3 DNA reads TGTGCCAGCAGCCAAGTTGCAGGGGGCTCCTATAATTCACCCCTCCACTTT.

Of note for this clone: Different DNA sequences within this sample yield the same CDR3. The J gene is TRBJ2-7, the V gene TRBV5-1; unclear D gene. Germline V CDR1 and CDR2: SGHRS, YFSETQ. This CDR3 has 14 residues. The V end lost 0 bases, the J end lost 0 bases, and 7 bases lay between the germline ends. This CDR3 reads CASSLVGDSYEQYF. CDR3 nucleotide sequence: TGCGCCAGCAGCTTGGTTGGGGACTCCTACGAGCAGTACTTC.